The 2 T cell receptor beta chains below all came from one sample that was sequenced in a study of blood T cells in healthy people across ages (dated by TCRdb to about 2015). Receptor libraries were prepared by 5' RACE. TCRdb names Illumina HiSeq 2500 as the instrument used. A second PCR of roughly 6 to 11 cycles was performed with a sample-barcoded 5' primer and a J-beta primer mix. TCRdb redid the processing of the public reads, applying fastp at Q25 and MiXCR, and retained in-frame beta chains. Each CDR3 protein appears once, grouped with its most common genes and DNA. The table for this sample lists 590,000 or so distinct CDR3 sequences; 25% to 35% of them were counted only once. More than 15% of the sample is held by the ten biggest clonotypes. The material sequenced was blood. These receptors were taken from a woman older than 75 in good health.

This clonotype came up a few times. The chain recombines TRBV20-1 with TRBJ1-4; maybe TRBD1 (5 bases). The V end lost 0 bases, the J end lost 5 bases, and 10 bases lay between the germline ends. CDR3 size: 14 residues. CDR1 is DFQATT and CDR2 is SNEGSKA in the germline V gene (reference sequence). The CDR3 DNA reads as TGCAGTGCTAGAGATGGGGCCAGAAATGAAAAACTGTTTTTT. Translation gives CSARDGARNEKLFF.

There are many counts of this clonotype. The chain has TRBV7-8 and TRBJ2-5; the D gene is possibly TRBD2 (6 bases). The CDR3 is made up of 15 amino acids. Trimming stripped 5 bases from V and 5 bases from J, with 18 bases between. Germline CDR1 reads SGHVS; CDR2 reads FQNEAQ. DNA of the CDR3: TGTGCCAGCAGCCAGACGGGACTTCGGGGGGAGACCCAGTACTTC. Protein: CASSQTGLRGETQYF.